The 10 T cell receptor beta chains in this list originate from one sample, sequenced in a study of blood T cell repertoires in COVID-19. Method: immunoSEQ multiplex PCR; TCRdb's copy keeps in-frame clones and lacks some. The sample lists fewer than 150,000 clones; 82% were seen once. Sequenced input: peripheral blood. These receptors originate from a woman of 80 years or more with acute or convalescent COVID-19.

The rearrangement uses TRBV6-2 or TRBV6-3 and TRBJ2-7, with 7 bases fitting TRBD1. Germline V lookup: CDR1 MNHEY, CDR2 SVGEGT. Trimming took 2 bases from V and 5 from J; bases not matched to a gene: 0. CDR3 length: 12 amino acids. CDR3 in DNA: TGTGCCAGCAGTTACACAGGGGACGAGCAGTACTTC. Translation gives CASSYTGDEQYF.

The J gene is TRBJ2-1, the V gene TRBV9; D is possibly TRBD2 (6 bases). The CDR3 is 17 amino acids. From germline, CDR1 is SGDLS and CDR2 YYNGEE. Trimming removed 0 bases at V and 0 bases at J, with 13 bases between. This chain's CDR3 is CASSVGMGGNSYNEQFF. Here the CDR3 DNA reads TGTGCCAGCAGCGTAGGCATGGGCGGGAACTCCTACAATGAGCAGTTCTTC.

This sequence joins TRBV6-5 and TRBJ2-7; no reliable D call. There are 15 residues in the CDR3. Germline CDR1 and CDR2: MNHEY and SVGAGI. Deletions cut 6 bases from V and 2 bases from J, with 17 bases between. CDR3 coding DNA: TGTGCCAGCAGGGAGACCCTCACGTCGGCCTACGAGCAGTACTTC. Its translation: CASRETLTSAYEQYF.

The chain uses TRBV13 and TRBJ2-1, with 7 bases matching TRBD2. V dropped 0 bases and J dropped 0; count of bases not matched to a gene: 5. Germline CDR1 and CDR2: PRHDT and FYEKMQ (reference sequence). This CDR3 is 17 amino acids long. Written as DNA, the CDR3 is TGTGCCAGCAGCTTAGGAGCGACTAGCCGCTCCTACAATGAGCAGTTCTTC. Translating gives CASSLGATSRSYNEQFF.

This rearrangement joins TRBV7-9 to TRBJ1-1, with D perhaps TRBD1 (5 bases). Germline assignment: CDR1 SEHNR and CDR2 FQNEAQ (reference sequence). Trimming cost V 1 base and J 5 bases, with 14 bases left between them. The CDR3 length is 15 residues. This CDR3 reads CASSLDEGVRTEAFF. Here the CDR3 DNA reads TGTGCCAGCAGCTTAGATGAAGGGGTACGAACTGAAGCTTTCTTT.

The CDR3 coding sequence is TGTGCCAGTAGTATAGGAGGGGGCTACGAGCAGTACTTC. Amino acids: CASSIGGGYEQYF. This chain connects TRBV19 to TRBJ2-7, with D perhaps TRBD1 (6 bases). The CDR3 is 13 amino acids. Between the trimmed V and J ends, which lost 1 base and 3 bases, there was a span of 7 bases. Per germline, CDR1 LNHDA and CDR2 SQIVND (reference sequence).

The genes are TRBV19 and TRBJ2-7, with TRBD1 matching 7 bases. The V segment lost 1 base and the J segment 0 bases; nucleotides outside the gene matches: 3. This CDR3 spans 15 amino acids. Germline V gives CDR1 LNHDA, CDR2 SQIVND (reference sequence). The CDR3 DNA sequence: TGTGCCAGTAGTATAGGAGGGGGCTCCTCCTACGAGCAGTACTTC. It is translated as CASSIGGGSSYEQYF.

The V and J genes are TRBV10-2 and TRBJ2-5, with 10 nucleotides matching TRBD1. CDR1 WSHSY and CDR2 SAAADI come from the germline V gene. The J segment lost 5 bases and the V segment lost 0 bases, leaving 3 bases of the junction unmatched. The CDR3 has 15 residues. CDR3 amino acids: CASSESTGGRETQYF. For the CDR3, the DNA is TGCGCCAGCAGTGAGTCGACAGGGGGCCGGGAGACCCAGTACTTC.

This chain uses TRBV5-1 with TRBJ2-5; TRBD2 matches 8 bases. V lost 6 bases to trimming and J lost 4 bases; unmatched junction nucleotides: 8. The germline V gene encodes CDR1 SGHRS and CDR2 YFSETQ. CDR3 length equals 14 residues. The CDR3 region has the DNA TGCGCCAGCAATCCTGCTAGCGGGCTAGAGACCCAGTACTTC. Translating it yields CASNPASGLETQYF.

CDR3 protein: CATSRDRQLAVTFTDTQYF. The CDR3 DNA reads as TGTGCCACCAGCAGAGACCGCCAACTAGCGGTCACCTTCACAGATACGCAGTATTTT. The rearrangement joins TRBV15 to TRBJ2-3; 8 nucleotides match TRBD2. The CDR3 has 19 residues. Germline CDR1 is LNHNV and CDR2 is YYDKDF (reference sequence). With V trimmed by 0 bases and J by 2 bases, 13 bases remained unmatched.